This note documents a single TCR beta chain sequence. Its antigen is unknown. The sample carries other DNA sequences with the same CDR3. The CDR3 covers 13 residues. Germline-derived CDR1 and CDR2 are SNHLY and FYNNEI. V lost 2 bases to trimming and J lost 4 bases, with 8 bases between them. The data stem from a study of shared clonotypes between healthy human individuals. About the study: Donors, aged 18 to 49, were a couple of women and three men. CD4 naive and CD4 memory each took three plates per donor, while CD8 naive took two and CD8 memory one. General study findings and limits: The low donor count limited represented genetic and exposure-history diversity. Rarefaction curves obtained for sorted subsets showed sequencing incomplete despite large depth.

Clones were sequenced by immunoSEQ multiplex PCR, and TCRdb holds only the in-frame ones, with some missing. The data contain some 2,000,000 clones, nearly 97% of them singletons. This chain uses TRBV2 with TRBJ1-1, with D possibly TRBD1 on 5 matching bases. Material: naive CD4+ T cells sorted from blood. Documented subset: CD45RA+ positively selected. This TCR came from a man aged 18 to 29 in good health. The CDR3 region has the DNA TGTGCCAGCAGTGAAACGGGGGGCACTGAAGCTTTCTTT. It translates to CASSETGGTEAFF.